Listed below are T cell receptor beta chains from one sample, sequenced in a study of cytomegalovirus exposure and HLA in healthy donors. The protocol was immunoSEQ multiplex PCR, while the TCRdb copy is restricted to in-frame clones and leaves out a portion. The top ten hold about 11% of the sample, which has around 130,000 clones, approximately 80% seen once. Sequencing was carried out using PBMCs. The receptor source for this set is a male donor in good health and CMV-seropositive. The CDR3 runs from the conserved cysteine through the conserved F or W. D genes are given only for firm matches. Only some rows state a clone size, as once, few, many or a class for expanded clones.

v_call	j_call	clone_size	d_call	cdr3_nt	cdr3_aa
TRBV11-2	TRBJ2-1	.	TRBD1	TGTGCCAGCAGCTTGGGGGGGACAGGGGGTCTATACAATGAGCAGTTCTTC	CASSLGGTGGLYNEQFF
TRBV11-2	TRBJ2-1	once	TRBD2	TGTGCCAGCAGCCGACTAGCGGGAGCCTACAATGAGCAGTTCTTC	CASSRLAGAYNEQFF
TRBV19	TRBJ1-2	.	.	TGTGCCAGTAGTATCGTCCAAGGGAGGCATGGCTACACCTTC	CASSIVQGRHGYTF
TRBV9	TRBJ2-2	.	.	TGTGCCAGCAGCGGAAGCGGGACCGGGGAGCTGTTTTTT	CASSGSGTGELFF
TRBV30	TRBJ1-2	.	.	TGTGCCTGGAGTACCGCCGGGAGGAACTATGGCTACACCTTC	CAWSTAGRNYGYTF
TRBV7-8	TRBJ2-5	.	TRBD2	TGTGCCACCCTAAAGTGGCTAGCGGAATTTCCTCCCCAAGAGACCCAGTACTTC	CATLKWLAEFPPQETQYF
TRBV9	TRBJ1-1	.	.	TGTGCCAGCAGCGTCGACAGGTCCCTAACCGAAGCTTTCTTT	CASSVDRSLTEAFF
TRBV29-1	TRBJ1-1	.	.	TGCAGCGTTACCCTGACAGGCGCTGCTGAAGCTTTCTTT	CSVTLTGAAEAFF
TRBV19	TRBJ1-1	.	.	TGTGCCAGTAAAGGGGCCGTGGGAGCTTTCTTT	CASKGAVGAFF
TRBV5-5	TRBJ1-2	few	.	TGTGCCAGCAGCACCGAGGGAGCTTTCTATGGCTACACCTTC	CASSTEGAFYGYTF
TRBV18	TRBJ1-1	.	.	TGTGCCAGCTCACCAAGGAACGAGGGTGGGCAAGCTTTCTTT	CASSPRNEGGQAFF
TRBV11-2	TRBJ1-2	.	.	TGTGCCAGCAGCTTACCCACAGGGTTCTACGGCTACACCTTC	CASSLPTGFYGYTF
TRBV5-1	TRBJ2-1	.	.	TGCGCCAGCAGCTTGAATGGGGGAGGGGGTGAGCAGTTCTTC	CASSLNGGGGEQFF
TRBV18	TRBJ1-1	.	.	TGTGCCAGCTCATCCCTAGAGGAGGCAGCTTTCTTT	CASSSLEEAAFF
TRBV4-2	TRBJ2-1	few	TRBD1	TGTGCCAGCAGCTCCCCGACAGGGAATGTAAATGAGCAGTTCTTC	CASSSPTGNVNEQFF
TRBV4-3	TRBJ2-3	.	.	TGCGCCAGCAGCCAAGTGCAGGGTACAGATACGCAGTATTTT	CASSQVQGTDTQYF
TRBV6-5	TRBJ2-5	.	TRBD2	TGTGCCAGCAGCTATGGGACTAGCAGCGGGGAGATCCAGTACTTC	CASSYGTSSGEIQYF
TRBV4-2	TRBJ1-2	once	.	TGTGCCAGCAGCCAAGACACAGCCGATGGCTACACCTTC	CASSQDTADGYTF
TRBV19	TRBJ2-1	.	.	TGTGCCAGTAGTGGCAGGGTTGGCAATGAGCAGTTCTTC	CASSGRVGNEQFF
TRBV18	TRBJ2-4	.	TRBD1	TGTGCCAGCTCGAGGACAGGGGAGGACATTCAGTACTTC	CASSRTGEDIQYF
TRBV10-2	TRBJ2-7	.	TRBD2	TGCGCCAGCAGCGAGGCCCCCCGGGAGGCCGGGTACGAGCAGTACTTC	CASSEAPREAGYEQYF
TRBV19	TRBJ2-2	few	.	TGTGCCAGTAGTCCCCCGGGACATACGAACACCGGGGAGCTGTTTTTT	CASSPPGHTNTGELFF
TRBV23-1	TRBJ2-3	.	TRBD2	TGCGCCAGCAGTATTAGCGGGAGGGCCGGCACAGATACGCAGTATTTT	CASSISGRAGTDTQYF
TRBV5-1	TRBJ1-4	.	TRBD1	TGCGCCAGCAGCTTGCAGGACAGGGGAAGTGAAAAACTGTTTTTT	CASSLQDRGSEKLFF
TRBV7-2	TRBJ2-7	.	TRBD1	TGTGCCAGCAGCCTCGGACAGGGGGGGAACTACGAGCAGTACTTC	CASSLGQGGNYEQYF
TRBV28	TRBJ2-2	.	TRBD2	TGTGCCAGCAGTTTTGTCGCGGGAGGACTCACCGGGGAGCTGTTTTTT	CASSFVAGGLTGELFF
TRBV7-9	TRBJ2-1	.	.	TGTGCCAGCAGCTTTACGCGGAGCTCCTACAATGAGCAGTTCTTC	CASSFTRSSYNEQFF
TRBV19	TRBJ1-1	.	TRBD1	TGTGCCAGTAGATCACAGGGGGTCACTGAAGCTTTCTTT	CASRSQGVTEAFF
TRBV27	TRBJ2-1	.	.	TGTGCCAGCAGCCCAGGGATTTCAGAGCAGTTCTTC	CASSPGISEQFF